Below are 20 T cell receptor beta chains sequenced from a single sample in a study of T-cell memory formation after mild COVID-19 (dated by TCRdb to the early 2020s). The library came from 5' RACE. Sequenced using an Illumina NovaSeq 6000. The raw public reads went through TCRdb reprocessing: fastp at Q25, MiXCR clone calling, in-frame beta chains kept. Entries are consolidated by CDR3 protein sequence, retaining the most common genes and DNA. This sample comprises about 130,000 distinct CDR3 sequences, about 6% of them detected only once. Of the sample, under 2.5% falls within the top ten clones. The sequencing sample was made of PBMCs or a T cell subset sorted from them (not recorded which). These receptors all stem from an adult woman who had mild COVID-19 (a few samples of this study predate the infection). The sample titles of this study are shuffled in the database, so cell type and time point are left out; the donor was told from shared clones.

This clonotype was seen many times. The V and J genes are TRBV12-3 or TRBV12-4 and TRBJ1-1; D remains unclear. This CDR3 has 13 residues. V shed 6 bases and J shed 4 bases, with 12 bases lying between them. Here the CDR3 reads CASRTSQVTEAFF. The CDR3 nucleotides are TGTGCCAGCAGGACAAGCCAGGTCACTGAAGCTTTCTTT.

This clonotype occurred many times. The CDR3 DNA reads as TGCGCCAGCAGCCGATTAACAGGGTTTAGCTCCTACAATGAGCAGTTCTTC. Residues: CASSRLTGFSSYNEQFF. The chain recombines TRBV5-1 with TRBJ2-1; D may be TRBD1 (6 bases). The length of the CDR3 is 17 residues. Trimming pared 4 bases from V and 0 bases from J, leaving 17 bases between. The germline CDR1 and CDR2 sequences are SGHRS and YFSETQ.

The V call is TRBV20-1, the J call TRBJ1-5; D is possibly TRBD1 (6 bases). The germline V gene encodes CDR1 DFQATT and CDR2 SNEGSKA (reference sequence). Deletions cut 6 bases from V and 0 bases from J, with 24 bases between. This CDR3 region has 18 residues. CDR3 in DNA: TGCAGTGCCCCCTGGGGGGGGGGCGCGGAATATAGCAATCAGCCCCAGCATTTT. Translation: CSAPWGGGAEYSNQPQHF.

The chain recombines TRBV5-1 with TRBJ2-1; D possibly corresponds to TRBD2 (6 bases). This CDR3 has 14 residues. Trimming pared 4 bases from V and 3 bases from J, leaving 11 bases between. Per the germline V gene, CDR1 is SGHRS and CDR2 is YFSETQ. In DNA, the CDR3 is TGCGCCAGCAGCCCGGGGACTTACTACAATGAGCAGTTCTTC. Protein product: CASSPGTYYNEQFF.

This chain joins TRBV7-2 and TRBJ1-4; possible D gene TRBD1, 5 bases. The V gene's germline CDR1 is SGHTA and CDR2 FQGNSA. There are 17 residues in the CDR3. V was pared by 2 bases and J by 7 bases, with 20 bases between. CDR3 residues: CASSLNPGRYGGEKLFF. The CDR3 DNA sequence: TGTGCCAGCAGCTTAAACCCCGGCCGATACGGGGGTGAAAAACTGTTTTTT.

This clonotype was recorded a few times. A much larger clone differs by one base, so this may be a read error. The rearrangement joins TRBV3-1 to TRBJ2-2; D gene uncertain. The CDR3 is 11 amino acids. Trimming took off 2 bases at V and 6 bases at J, with 1 base between the two ends. The germline V gene encodes CDR1 LGHDT and CDR2 YNNKEL (reference sequence). This CDR3 is CASSQPGELFF. Here the CDR3 DNA reads TGTGCCAGCAGCCAACCCGGGGAGCTGTTTTTT.

This clonotype was picked up many times. The gene calls are TRBV27 and TRBJ2-3; weak D call: TRBD2 (6 bases). The V and J ends lost 6 bases and 4 bases respectively, with 29 bases between them. This CDR3 comprises 19 residues. Germline V CDR1 and CDR2: MNHEY, SMNVEV (reference sequence). The CDR3: CASSSMGRGNYYPPDTQYF. CDR3 sequence (DNA): TGTGCCAGCAGCTCCATGGGACGGGGGAACTACTACCCACCAGATACGCAGTATTTT.

This clonotype occurred a few times. J is TRBJ2-7 and V is TRBV10-3; D might be TRBD1 (5 bases). V was trimmed by 7 bases and J by 2 bases, leaving 12 bases between them. This CDR3 spans 13 amino acids. Germline CDR1 reads ENHRY; CDR2 reads SYGVKD. CDR3: CAITKGMAYEQYF. CDR3 DNA sequence: TGTGCCATCACTAAGGGGATGGCCTACGAGCAGTACTTC.

This clonotype was picked up many times. The genes are TRBV5-1 and TRBJ2-5; weak D call: TRBD1 (6 bases). The CDR3 length is 15 residues. The germline CDR1 and CDR2 sequences are SGHRS and YFSETQ. The ends were cut back, 0 bases at V and 1 base at J, with 10 bases in the middle. CDR3 DNA: TGCGCCAGCAGCTTGGGCACAGGGCCCCAAGAGACCCAGTACTTC. Protein: CASSLGTGPQETQYF. Filled out from reference TRBV5-1 and TRBJ2-5, the complete variable domain reads KAGVTQTPRYLIKTRGQQVTLSCSPISGHRSVSWYQQTPGQGLQFLFEYFSETQRNKGNFPGRFSGRQFSNSRSEMNVSTLELGDSALYLCASSLGTGPQETQYFGPGTRLLVL.

There are many counts of this clonotype. The CDR3 DNA follows: TGTGCCAGCAGCCCTGGGAGGGTGGGCGGCTACACCTTC. Residues: CASSPGRVGGYTF. J is TRBJ1-2 and V is TRBV7-2, with D unresolved. This CDR3 is 13 amino acids long. Germline CDR1 and CDR2: SGHTA and FQGNSA. V gave up 5 bases and J gave up 8 bases, with 15 bases separating them.

This clonotype was detected only a few times. The chain combines TRBV5-1 with TRBJ2-2, with TRBD1 as a possible D gene (6 bases). CDR1 SGHRS and CDR2 YFSETQ come from the germline V gene. The CDR3 contains 15 residues. V gave up 2 bases and J gave up 4 bases, with 12 bases separating them. CDR3 sequence: CASSFTGSGTGELFF. The CDR3, as DNA: TGCGCCAGCAGCTTCACAGGGTCAGGCACCGGGGAGCTGTTTTTT.

CDR3 nucleotides: TGTGCCAGCAGCTTCGCAGGGTTCGCAGAGACCCAGTACTTC. It encodes CASSFAGFAETQYF. The chain employs TRBV7-7 and TRBJ2-5, with D possibly TRBD1 on 5 matching bases. Germline loops: CDR1 SSHAT, CDR2 FNYEAQ (reference sequence). Trimming removed 3 bases from V and 4 bases from J, with 12 bases in between. CDR3 length: 14 residues. Looking up the rest from reference TRBV7-7 and TRBJ2-5 gives the full variable domain: GAGVSQSPRYKVTKRGQDVTLRCDPISSHATLYWYQQALGQGPEFLTYFNYEAQPDKSGLPSDRFSAERPEGSISTLTIQRTEQRDSAMYRCASSFAGFAETQYFGPGTRLLVL.

This clonotype came up a few times. This rearrangement joins TRBV11-2 to TRBJ2-2; D possibly corresponds to TRBD1 (5 bases). Trimming left V 3 bases short and J 6 bases short, with 8 bases between. The CDR3 contains 13 residues. Germline V gene sequence: CDR1 SGHAT, CDR2 FQNNGV. The CDR3 DNA reads as TGTGCCAGCAGCTTTTTAGGGGCCGGGGAGCTGTTTTTT. Translating gives CASSFLGAGELFF. The full variable domain, completed using reference TRBV11-2 and TRBJ2-2, is EAGVAQSPRYKIIEKRQSVAFWCNPISGHATLYWYQQILGQGPKLLIQFQNNGVVDDSQLPKDRFSAERLKGVDSTLKIQPAKLEDSAVYLCASSFLGAGELFFGEGSRLTVL.

The rearrangement links TRBV29-1 to TRBJ2-1; 7 bases fit TRBD2. Losses at the gene ends were 5 bases for V and 1 base for J; bases not matched to a gene: 14. The CDR3 spans 17 residues. Germline lookup yields CDR1 SQVTM and CDR2 ANQGSEA. The CDR3 here is CSVRTYRVAGSYNEQFF. CDR3 nucleotide sequence: TGCAGCGTTCGAACCTACCGGGTAGCGGGTTCCTACAATGAGCAGTTCTTC.

Many counts were recorded for this clonotype. V is TRBV5-6 and J is TRBJ2-7; possibly TRBD1 for D (5 bases). The V gene lost 0 bases and the J gene lost 6 bases, with 10 bases spanning the gap. The CDR3 has 13 amino acids. The germline gives CDR1 SGHDT, CDR2 YYEEEE. CDR3 protein: CASSLVGGAEQYF. In nucleotides, the CDR3 is TGTGCCAGCAGCTTGGTAGGTGGGGCCGAGCAGTACTTC.

The chain links TRBV2 to TRBJ2-1, with 7 positions matching TRBD1. Germline V lookup: CDR1 SNHLY, CDR2 FYNNEI. The CDR3 is made up of 15 amino acids. Unmatched junction bases numbered 9, after V lost 5 bases and J lost 5 bases. The DNA for the CDR3 is TGTGCCAGCAGTACTCCGGGACAGCTTAACAATGAGCAGTTCTTC. It yields the protein CASSTPGQLNNEQFF.

The chain employs TRBV3-1 and TRBJ2-1; TRBD2 matches 12 bases. The CDR3 contains 18 residues. The V segment lost 0 bases and the J segment 6 bases; nucleotides outside the gene matches: 9. From germline, CDR1 is LGHDT and CDR2 YNNKEL (reference sequence). CDR3 in DNA: TGTGCCAGCAGCCAAGATGCTGGACTAGCGGGATCGTTCAATGAGCAGTTCTTC. This encodes CASSQDAGLAGSFNEQFF.

The chain has TRBV4-1 and TRBJ1-4; a weak D match, TRBD1 (5 bases). Trimming removed 0 bases from V and 8 bases from J, with 13 bases in between. Germline V gives CDR1 MGHRA, CDR2 YSYEKL. The CDR3 spans 15 residues. In nucleotides, the CDR3 is TGCGCCAGCAGCCAAGAAGAGGGTTGGGGCGAAAAACTGTTTTTT. It specifies CASSQEEGWGEKLFF.

The chain joins TRBV9 to TRBJ1-2, with D perhaps TRBD1 (5 bases). The germline gives CDR1 SGDLS, CDR2 YYNGEE. This CDR3 region has 13 residues. With 0 bases removed from V and 4 bases from J, the gap between germline ends came to 7 bases. The DNA of the CDR3 is TGTGCCAGCAGCGTAGGAACAGGCTATGGCTACACCTTC. Its protein is CASSVGTGYGYTF.

The sample holds many counts of this clonotype. The chain joins TRBV7-9 to TRBJ2-7; the match to TRBD2 covers 9 bases. This CDR3 is built from 13 residues. CDR1 and CDR2 from the germline V gene are SEHNR and FQNEAQ (reference sequence). V lost 8 bases, J lost 6 bases, and 8 bases stayed unmatched. This CDR3 is CASLASGAGEQYF. CDR3 sequence (DNA): TGTGCCAGCCTGGCTAGCGGGGCCGGCGAGCAGTACTTC.